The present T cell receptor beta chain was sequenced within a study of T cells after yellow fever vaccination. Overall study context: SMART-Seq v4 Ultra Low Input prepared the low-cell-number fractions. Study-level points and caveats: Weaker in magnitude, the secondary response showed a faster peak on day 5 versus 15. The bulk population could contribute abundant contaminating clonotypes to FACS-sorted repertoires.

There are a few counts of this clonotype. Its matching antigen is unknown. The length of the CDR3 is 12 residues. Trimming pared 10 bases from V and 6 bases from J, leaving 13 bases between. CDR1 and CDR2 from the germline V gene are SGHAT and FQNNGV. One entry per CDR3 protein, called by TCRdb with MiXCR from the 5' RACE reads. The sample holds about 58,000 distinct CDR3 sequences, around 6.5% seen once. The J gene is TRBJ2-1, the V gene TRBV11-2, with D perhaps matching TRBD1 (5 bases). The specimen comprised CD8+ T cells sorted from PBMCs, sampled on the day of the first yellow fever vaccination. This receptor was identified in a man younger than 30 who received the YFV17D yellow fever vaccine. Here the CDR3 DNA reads TGTGCCACCGTGGGGCTCGGCAATGAGCAGTTCTTC. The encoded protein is CATVGLGNEQFF.